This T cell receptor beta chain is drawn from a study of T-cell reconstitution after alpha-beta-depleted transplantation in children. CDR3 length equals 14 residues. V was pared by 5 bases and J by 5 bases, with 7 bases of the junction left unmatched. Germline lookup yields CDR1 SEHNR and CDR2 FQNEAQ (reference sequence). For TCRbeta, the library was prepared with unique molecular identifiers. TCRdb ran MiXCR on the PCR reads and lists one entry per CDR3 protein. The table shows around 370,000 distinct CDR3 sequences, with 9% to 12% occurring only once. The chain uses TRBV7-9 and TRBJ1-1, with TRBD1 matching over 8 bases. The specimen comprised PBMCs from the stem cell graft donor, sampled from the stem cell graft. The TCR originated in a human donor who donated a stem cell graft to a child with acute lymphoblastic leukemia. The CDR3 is CASSTGQGDTEAFF. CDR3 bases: TGTGCCAGCAGCACTGGACAGGGAGATACTGAAGCTTTCTTT.